This TCR beta chain was profiled in a study of T cell responses to AZD1222 COVID-19 vaccine. Profiled with immunoSEQ multiplex PCR; TCRdb holds only in-frame clones, not every one. The table includes 18,000 or so clones, around nine tenths detected once. Germline lookup yields CDR1 SGHAT and CDR2 FQNNGV. Unmatched junction bases numbered 9, after V lost 6 bases and J lost 0 bases. CDR3 length: 16 amino acids. The sample here was peripheral blood, taken 28 days after the second AZD1222 dose. This chain connects TRBV11-2 to TRBJ1-1; 8 bases are a match to TRBD1. The sequence was collected from an adult who received the AZD1222 COVID-19 vaccine. CDR3 coding DNA: TGTGCCAGCAGATACGAGACAGGGGCAGTGAACACTGAAGCTTTCTTT. Translated, it gives CASRYETGAVNTEAFF.